This T cell receptor (beta chain) was captured in a study of cytomegalovirus exposure and HLA in healthy donors. In the case of this clone: What it recognizes is unknown.

Findings and limits, study-wide: The investigators catalogued some 160 TCR beta chains as cytomegalovirus-associated. Other equally common chains were less clonally expanded than HLA-associated TCR beta chains, a later analysis showed. A classifier reportedly called cytomegalovirus status with high sensitivity and specificity. Researchers had no immune exposure information except CMV serostatus available.

Looked up from germline, CDR1 is SGDLS and CDR2 is YYNGEE. The CDR3 runs 15 residues. Trimming stripped 4 bases from V and 7 bases from J, with 19 bases between. The primer mix had 60 Vbeta and 13 Jbeta primers. Measured with immunoSEQ multiplex PCR; TCRdb has only the in-frame clones, and not every one. The data hold about 120,000 clones, with roughly 80% observed a single time. The chain carries TRBV9 and TRBJ2-3; weak D call: TRBD2 (6 bases). Sequenced material: PBMCs. The clonotype comes from a man in his thirties or forties in good health and CMV-seronegative. The CDR3 DNA follows: TGTGCCAGCAGCCAATACTCGGCGGGGAGTCATACGCAGTATTTT. Its translation: CASSQYSAGSHTQYF.